The 10 T cell receptor beta chains reported below all come from one sample, sequenced in a study of blood T cell repertoires in COVID-19. This table comes from immunoSEQ multiplex PCR, and its TCRdb copy is limited to in-frame clones, with some not included. This sample has about 250,000 clones, with 85% to 90% found just once. The specimen sequenced was peripheral blood. Receptors were obtained from a woman in her 40s who had recovered from COVID-19.

The J gene is TRBJ1-1, the V gene TRBV6-5; no definite D call. CDR3 length: 14 amino acids. The germline V and J ends were trimmed by 0 bases and 6 bases, with 11 bases remaining between them. Germline CDR1 MNHEY, CDR2 SVGAGI. Here the CDR3 DNA reads TGTGCCAGCAGTTACTCACTTCGTGGTGCTGAAGCTTTCTTT. It yields the protein CASSYSLRGAEAFF.

The chain combines TRBV6-4 with TRBJ2-2, with D perhaps TRBD2 (5 bases). Deletions cut 3 bases from V and 3 bases from J, with 8 bases between. In germline, CDR1 is MRHNA, CDR2 SNTAGT. CDR3 length equals 14 residues. The CDR3 protein is CASSEGADTGELFF. CDR3 bases: TGTGCCAGCAGTGAGGGAGCCGACACCGGGGAGCTGTTTTTT.

The V call is TRBV9, the J call TRBJ2-7, with a tentative D call TRBD2 (6 bases). The CDR3 sequence is 14 residues long. The germline V gene encodes CDR1 SGDLS and CDR2 YYNGEE. V was pared by 0 bases and J by 6 bases, with 13 bases between. Here the CDR3 reads CASSVAGGDREQYF. In nucleotides, the CDR3 is TGTGCCAGCAGCGTAGCAGGAGGGGATCGCGAGCAGTACTTC.

The chain has TRBV5-3 and TRBJ1-6; D gene uncertain. TRBV5-3 is recorded as an ORF, its role being uncertain. This CDR3 has 16 residues. Trimming shortened V by 5 bases and J by 7 bases, and 19 bases separated the two germline ends. The CDR3 region has the DNA TGTGCCAGAAGAAAAACACACCCCGCGGGGAATTCACCCCTCCACTTT. The encoded protein is CARRKTHPAGNSPLHF.

This clone was counted a few times. The chain links TRBV10-3 to TRBJ2-5; the D gene is possibly TRBD2 (6 bases). Germline values: CDR1 ENHRY, CDR2 SYGVKD. The CDR3 sequence is 12 residues long. V lost 10 bases and J 5 bases, leaving 14 bases between the germline ends. The chain's CDR3 is CATRRGEETQYF. The CDR3 DNA sequence: TGTGCCACTCGGAGGGGAGAGGAGACCCAGTACTTC.

This chain's CDR3 is CASSYGGQHNEQFF. The CDR3 DNA reads as TGTGCCAGCAGTTACGGCGGCCAGCACAATGAGCAGTTCTTC. This chain links TRBV6-5 with TRBJ2-1; no definite D call. Per germline, CDR1 MNHEY and CDR2 SVGAGI. V was trimmed by 2 bases and J by 5 bases, leaving 10 bases between them. The CDR3 sequence is 14 residues long.

This chain's CDR3 is CASGQHQETQYF. In nucleotides, the CDR3 is TGCGCCAGTGGACAGCACCAAGAGACCCAGTACTTC. The chain couples TRBV10-2 to TRBJ2-5; the D gene is possibly TRBD1 (6 bases). In germline, CDR1 is WSHSY, CDR2 SAAADI. The CDR3 has 12 amino acids. The V and J ends lost 9 bases and 0 bases respectively, with 8 bases between them.

This clone was seen once. This rearrangement joins TRBV18 to TRBJ2-7; 8 nucleotides line up with TRBD1. V lost 3 bases and J lost 8; bases outside the gene matches: 9. This CDR3 spans 14 amino acids. Germline CDR1 is KGHSH and CDR2 is LQKENI. The CDR3 DNA sequence: TGTGCCAGCTCACCGCCGGGACAGGCGTTTAAGCAGTACGTC. The encoded protein is CASSPPGQAFKQYV.

The chain recombines TRBV11-2 with TRBJ2-7; TRBD2 matches at 9 bases. The CDR3 has 14 residues. The V and J ends lost 5 bases and 5 bases, in that order; junction bases with no gene match: 7. Germline values: CDR1 SGHAT, CDR2 FQNNGV. DNA of the CDR3: TGTGCCAGCAGCCCCATAGCGGGGGTGCACGAGCAGTACTTC. This gives the protein CASSPIAGVHEQYF. Together with reference TRBV11-2 and TRBJ2-7, the CDR3 gives the full variable domain: EAGVAQSPRYKIIEKRQSVAFWCNPISGHATLYWYQQILGQGPKLLIQFQNNGVVDDSQLPKDRFSAERLKGVDSTLKIQPAKLEDSAVYLCASSPIAGVHEQYFGPGTRLTVT.

V and J are TRBV2 and TRBJ2-1; D is perhaps TRBD2 (6 bases). V dropped 4 bases and J dropped 15 bases, with 10 bases sitting between them. Germline-derived CDR1 and CDR2 are SNHLY and FYNNEI. The CDR3 is made up of 10 amino acids. CDR3 in DNA: TGTGCCAGCAGTGGACTAGTCCGGTTCTTC. Protein product: CASSGLVRFF.